These 3 T cell receptor beta chains originate from one sample sequenced in a study of blood T cells in healthy people across ages. Combining a sample-barcoded 5' primer with a J-beta primer mix, a second PCR ran for roughly 7 to 12 cycles. TCRdb itself ran the 5' RACE reads through MiXCR, one entry per CDR3 protein. Seen here are 730,000 or so distinct CDR3 sequences, 40% to 45% observed once, and the top ten hold more than 20%. Sequencing used blood. The receptors come from a woman aged 60-75 years in good health.

The V call is TRBV6-5, the J call TRBJ1-2, with D possibly matching TRBD1 (5 bases). Trimming cost V 7 bases and J 0 bases, with 21 bases left between them. The length of the CDR3 is 17 residues. The germline V gene encodes CDR1 MNHEY and CDR2 SVGAGI. The CDR3 bases are TGTGCCAGCACAGTCGAGGCGACCGGGACGGCTAACTATGGCTACACCTTC. Its protein is CASTVEATGTANYGYTF.

This clonotype was picked up a small number of times. The chain is built from TRBV20-1 and TRBJ2-1, with TRBD2 matching over 9 bases. The CDR3 has 14 amino acids. The ends lost 6 bases at V and 8 bases at J; junction bases unmatched: 11. The germline V gene encodes CDR1 DFQATT and CDR2 SNEGSKA (reference sequence). The DNA for the CDR3 is TGCAGTGCAACGGCGGGGGGGCGTGACTATGAGCAGTTCTTC. This sequence encodes CSATAGGRDYEQFF.

This clonotype has a handful of counts. J is TRBJ1-1 and V is TRBV5-1, with D tentatively TRBD1 (5 bases). Deletions cut 1 base from V and 5 bases from J, with 18 bases between. The CDR3 runs to 16 residues. CDR1 is SGHRS and CDR2 is YFSETQ in the germline V gene. In nucleotides, the CDR3 is TGCGCCAGCAGCTTGTCCCCTTCTCGGGGGTGGACTGAAGCTTTCTTT. This gives the protein CASSLSPSRGWTEAFF.